One sample yielded the 18 T cell receptor beta chains listed below, sequenced in a study of T cell responses to AZD1222 COVID-19 vaccine. Data came from immunoSEQ multiplex PCR; TCRdb stores just in-frame clones and leaves some out. The sample shows some 180,000 clones, roughly 92% of them seen only once. The material sequenced was peripheral blood, taken on day 0 of AZD1222 vaccination. Receptor source: an adult in good health.

This chain connects TRBV7-9 to TRBJ2-1; D is uncertain. The CDR3 consists of 16 residues. V was cut by 5 bases and J by 0 bases, with 14 bases left in between. Germline V CDR1 and CDR2: SEHNR, FQNEAQ (reference sequence). As DNA, the CDR3 is TGTGCCAGCAGCGCCACTGAGACCAGCTCCTACAATGAGCAGTTCTTC. It encodes CASSATETSSYNEQFF.

CDR3 sequence reads: CASSIVEMSNQPQHF. The CDR3 DNA is TGTGCCAGTAGTATTGTGGAAATGAGCAATCAGCCCCAGCATTTT. The rearrangement uses TRBV19 and TRBJ1-5; D uncertain. Trimming took 3 bases from V and 1 from J, leaving 10 bases between them. The CDR3 runs 15 residues. From germline, CDR1 is LNHDA and CDR2 SQIVND (reference sequence).

This chain links TRBV10-3 with TRBJ1-3; no clear D. Looked up from germline, CDR1 is ENHRY and CDR2 is SYGVKD. CDR3 length: 14 residues. The ends were cut back, 6 bases at V and 0 bases at J, with 9 bases in the middle. The CDR3 loop reads CAIRTDYSGNTIYF. The CDR3 DNA follows: TGTGCCATCAGGACCGATTACTCTGGAAACACCATATATTTT.

This rearrangement joins TRBV29-1 to TRBJ2-1; the D call may be TRBD1 or TRBD2 (5 bases each). Germline CDR1 reads SQVTM; CDR2 reads ANQGSEA. The CDR3 has 10 residues. Trimming shortened V by 6 bases and J by 16 bases, and 16 bases separated the two germline ends. CDR3 DNA: TGCAGCGTCTGGGGGACCGAAACCTTCTTC. Encoded protein: CSVWGTETFF.

The chain joins TRBV12-3 or TRBV12-4 to TRBJ2-2; D is unclear. This CDR3 has 13 amino acids. V lost 6 bases and J lost 3, with 8 bases in between. The CDR3 protein is CASRVGYTGELFF. CDR3 in DNA: TGTGCCAGCAGGGTGGGATACACCGGGGAGCTGTTTTTT.

The chain has TRBV4-3 and TRBJ2-2, with 9 bases fitting TRBD2. Trimming removed 3 bases from V and 6 bases from J; junction bases left unmatched: 11. The germline V gene encodes CDR1 LGHNA and CDR2 YSLEER. This CDR3 region has 17 residues. In DNA, the CDR3 is TGCGCCAGCAGCCACCCCCCAGCGGGGGGATGGGCCGGGGAGCTGTTTTTT. Its translation is CASSHPPAGGWAGELFF.

The chain carries TRBV7-9 and TRBJ2-3, with D unresolved. V was cut by 7 bases and J by 6 bases, with 26 bases left in between. CDR1 and CDR2 (germline): SEHNR, FQNEAQ (reference sequence). This CDR3 region has 17 residues. CDR3 in DNA: TGTGCCAGCACCGGAAACCCAGTGGCCCCAACGACGGATACGCAGTATTTT. Its protein product is CASTGNPVAPTTDTQYF.

The chain combines TRBV6-6 with TRBJ2-5; D perhaps matches TRBD2 (6 bases). Trimming removed 2 bases at V and 0 bases at J, with 10 bases between. This CDR3 is 15 amino acids long. Germline V gives CDR1 MNHNY, CDR2 SVGAGI (reference sequence). CDR3 sequence: CASSYGGTYQETQYF. DNA for the CDR3: TGTGCCAGCAGTTACGGAGGGACCTACCAAGAGACCCAGTACTTC.

This chain joins TRBV25-1 and TRBJ2-5; D gene ambiguous. The V and J ends lost 3 bases and 0 bases respectively, with 5 bases between them. Germline CDR1 MGHDK, CDR2 SYGVNS. The CDR3 is 13 amino acids. For the CDR3, the DNA is TGTGCCAGCAGTGAGGCCAACCAAGAGACCCAGTACTTC. It is translated as CASSEANQETQYF. The full variable domain, in which reference TRBV25-1 and TRBJ2-5 provide the parts outside the CDR3, is EADIYQTPRYLVIGTGKKITLECSQTMGHDKMYWYQQDPGMELHLIHYSYGVNSTEKGDLSSESTVSRIRTEHFPLTLESARPSHTSQYLCASSEANQETQYFGPGTRLLVL.

The chain joins TRBV6-5 to TRBJ1-1; 7 bases match TRBD1. This CDR3 contains 12 residues. Trimming cost V 7 bases and J 6 bases; bases outside gene matches: 5. Per germline, CDR1 MNHEY and CDR2 SVGAGI. The CDR3 sequence: CASIRDRAEAFF. For the CDR3, the DNA is TGTGCCAGCATTCGCGACAGGGCTGAAGCTTTCTTT.

This sequence joins TRBV5-1 and TRBJ1-1, with D uncertain. Trimming removed 0 bases at V and 1 base at J, with 7 bases between. CDR3 length: 14 amino acids. Germline V gives CDR1 SGHRS, CDR2 YFSETQ. CDR3 nucleotides: TGCGCCAGCAGCTTGGCCGCGACGAACACTGAAGCTTTCTTT. It codes for CASSLAATNTEAFF.

V is TRBV10-3 and J is TRBJ1-2; 8 positions match TRBD1. CDR1 is ENHRY and CDR2 is SYGVKD in the germline V gene. The CDR3 has 14 amino acids. V trimming: 2 bases; J trimming: 4 bases; junction bases outside the gene matches: 3. The DNA for the CDR3 is TGTGCCATCAGTGAGGGACAGGGCGGCTATGGCTACACCTTC. Protein sequence: CAISEGQGGYGYTF.

CDR3 loop: CASSPPGVEPQHF. In DNA, the CDR3 is TGTGCCAGCTCACCACCAGGGGTGGAGCCCCAGCATTTT. The J gene is TRBJ1-5, the V gene TRBV18, with D perhaps TRBD1 (5 bases). V was cut by 0 bases and J by 8 bases, with 8 bases left in between. The CDR3 is 13 amino acids. Germline lookup yields CDR1 KGHSH and CDR2 LQKENI.

This chain uses TRBV27 with TRBJ2-7, with 8 bases that match TRBD1. Germline V CDR1 and CDR2: MNHEY, SMNVEV (reference sequence). The CDR3 length is 15 residues. V lost 3 bases to trimming and J lost 4 bases; unmatched junction nucleotides: 8. Written as DNA, the CDR3 is TGTGCCAGCAGTTTTTATGGGACAGGAGATTACGAGCAGTACTTC. Translation: CASSFYGTGDYEQYF.

The chain joins TRBV6-5 to TRBJ2-5; D is ambiguous. V was trimmed by 2 bases and J by 5 bases, leaving 9 bases between them. The CDR3 covers 13 residues. Per germline, CDR1 MNHEY and CDR2 SVGAGI. The CDR3 loop reads CASSYTGRETQYF. CDR3 DNA sequence: TGTGCCAGCAGTTACACCGGTAGGGAGACCCAGTACTTC.

The chain combines TRBV29-1 with TRBJ1-1; TRBD1 is a possible D gene (5 bases). CDR3 length: 15 amino acids. Per germline, CDR1 SQVTM and CDR2 ANQGSEA. Trimming shortened V by 4 bases and J by 0 bases, and 15 bases separated the two germline ends. CDR3 DNA sequence: TGCAGCGTTGTCTCGATCAGAGGGGTGAACACTGAAGCTTTCTTT. Residues: CSVVSIRGVNTEAFF.

This chain links TRBV18 with TRBJ1-1; D is unclear. Between the trimmed V and J ends, which lost 6 bases and 1 base, there was a span of 15 bases. The CDR3 totals 15 residues. Looked up from germline, CDR1 is KGHSH and CDR2 is LQKENI. The CDR3 DNA sequence: TGTGCCAGCTCCCGGATCAGGACGGGGAACACTGAAGCTTTCTTT. This encodes CASSRIRTGNTEAFF.

This clone was seen a few times. This sequence joins TRBV13 and TRBJ1-4, with D tentatively TRBD1 (5 bases). Germline loops: CDR1 PRHDT, CDR2 FYEKMQ (reference sequence). The ends were cut back, 3 bases at V and 3 bases at J, with 14 bases in the middle. The CDR3 is 16 amino acids. The CDR3 region has the DNA TGTGCCAGCAGCTTCAGGCGGGGGACCGCTAATGAAAAACTGTTTTTT. This encodes CASSFRRGTANEKLFF.